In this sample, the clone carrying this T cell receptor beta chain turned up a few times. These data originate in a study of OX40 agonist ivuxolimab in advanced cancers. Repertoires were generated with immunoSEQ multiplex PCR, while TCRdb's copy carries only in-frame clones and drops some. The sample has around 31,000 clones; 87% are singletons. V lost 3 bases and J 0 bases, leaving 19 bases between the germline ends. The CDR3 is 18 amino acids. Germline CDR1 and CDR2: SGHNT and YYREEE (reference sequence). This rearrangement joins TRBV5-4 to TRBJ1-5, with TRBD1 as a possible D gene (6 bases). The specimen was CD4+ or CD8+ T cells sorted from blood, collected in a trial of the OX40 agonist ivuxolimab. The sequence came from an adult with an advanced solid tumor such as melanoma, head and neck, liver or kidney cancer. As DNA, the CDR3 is TGTGCCAGCAGCTGGGGGCGGACAGAAACTTATAGCAATCAGCCCCAGCATTTT. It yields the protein CASSWGRTETYSNQPQHF.